This note documents a single TCR beta chain sequence. The V gene lost 6 bases and the J gene lost 5 bases, with 14 bases spanning the gap. The CDR3 runs to 13 residues. The germline gives CDR1 SGHNT, CDR2 YYREEE (reference sequence). This entry belongs to a study of blood T cell repertoires in COVID-19. Study-wide context: Whether acute or convalescent, the COVID-19 samples came from the United States, Italy and Spain.

Per the study methods: Estimates of nucleated cell counts were drawn from the amplification of reference gene primers. Measured with immunoSEQ multiplex PCR; TCRdb has only the in-frame clones, and not every one. V, J and clone size reflect that table, while D and trimming were determined from the DNA. The table shows approximately 190,000 clones, with about 83% occurring only once. Living in 20 to 30 US areas, the participants were between roughly 18 and 89 years of age. This TCR was recovered from a woman aged 25-40 years who had been exposed to COVID-19. What was sequenced was PBMCs or T cells enriched from blood (not recorded which). The chain carries TRBV5-4 and TRBJ1-2; D perhaps matches TRBD1 (6 bases). In DNA, the CDR3 is TGTGCCAGCAAGGCCAGGGGAAATTATGGCTACACCTTC. Protein: CASKARGNYGYTF.